The 16 T cell receptor beta chains in this list originate from one sample, sequenced in a study of OX40 agonist ivuxolimab in advanced cancers. The library was built by means of the immunoSEQ multiplex PCR assay. Sourced from immuneACCESS, this table was stored by TCRdb with only in-frame sequences that have V and J called. A share of the clones is absent; for the studies checked, an unresolved V gene accounts for under half, and the remainder has no known explanation. The sample table records under 150,000 clones; about 93% of these occur just once. Of the sample, roughly 0.94% falls within the top ten clones. The sample was CD4+ or CD8+ T cells sorted from blood, taken in a trial of the OX40 agonist ivuxolimab. Receptors were obtained from an adult with an advanced solid tumor such as melanoma, head and neck, liver or kidney cancer.

V usage is TRBV5-5 and J usage is TRBJ1-2; D gene uncertain. Trimming left V 0 bases short and J 1 base short, with 7 bases between. This CDR3 region has 14 residues. CDR1 and CDR2 (germline): SGHKS, YYEKEE (reference sequence). The CDR3 DNA sequence: TGTGCCAGCAGCTTGGTAGGCGGTAACTATGGCTACACCTTC. Its protein product is CASSLVGGNYGYTF.

The chain uses TRBV6-6 and TRBJ1-5, with TRBD1 matching over 10 bases. Germline CDR1 is MNHNY and CDR2 is SVGAGI (reference sequence). J gave up 3 bases and V 5 bases, and 4 bases lay outside the gene matches. CDR3 size: 15 residues. The CDR3 region is CASSSRQGANQPQHF. CDR3 coding DNA: TGTGCCAGCAGTAGCCGACAGGGGGCCAATCAGCCCCAGCATTTT.

The chain uses TRBV6-1 and TRBJ2-5; 8 positions agree with TRBD1. The V gene's germline CDR1 is MNHNS and CDR2 SASEGT. There are 14 residues in the CDR3. Trimming took 6 bases from V and 4 from J; bases not matched to a gene: 7. The CDR3 region is CASRRDRWRETQYF. In DNA form, the CDR3 reads TGTGCCAGCAGACGGGACAGGTGGAGAGAGACCCAGTACTTC.

The V and J genes are TRBV19 and TRBJ2-7, with a weak D call TRBD2 (7 bases). Germline V gene lookup returns CDR1 LNHDA and CDR2 SQIVND (reference sequence). The CDR3 contains 15 residues. Trimming removed 2 bases at V and 3 bases at J, with 14 bases between. The CDR3 is CASSISGGGSYEQYF. The CDR3 DNA reads as TGTGCCAGTAGTATATCGGGCGGGGGCAGCTACGAGCAGTACTTC.

The V and J genes are TRBV4-2 and TRBJ2-7, with 8 bases aligning to TRBD1. V lost 4 bases and J lost 6; bases outside the gene matches: 8. This CDR3 has 14 residues. The germline gives CDR1 LGHNA, CDR2 YNFKEQ. For the CDR3, the DNA is TGTGCCAGCAGCCTCCAAGGACAGGGTCCCGAGCAGTACTTC. Residues: CASSLQGQGPEQYF.

The gene calls are TRBV19 and TRBJ1-4; D possibly corresponds to TRBD1 (6 bases). This CDR3 has 12 amino acids. V lost 6 bases and J 13 bases, leaving 15 bases between the germline ends. CDR1 is LNHDA and CDR2 is SQIVND in the germline V gene (reference sequence). The CDR3 is CASRAGESRLFF. CDR3 DNA: TGTGCCAGTAGGGCAGGGGAATCGAGACTGTTTTTT.

The J gene is TRBJ1-1, the V gene TRBV28; 11 nucleotides line up with TRBD1. CDR1 and CDR2 from the germline V gene are MDHEN and SYDVKM. The CDR3 runs 17 residues. V was pared by 3 bases and J by 3 bases, with 9 bases of the junction left unmatched. CDR3: CASSFRGTGGYDTEAFF. Written as DNA, the CDR3 is TGTGCCAGCAGTTTCCGCGGGACAGGGGGTTATGACACTGAAGCTTTCTTT.

The chain employs TRBV15 and TRBJ1-1; D gene ambiguous. The V and J ends lost 1 base and 5 bases respectively, with 20 bases between them. The germline V gene encodes CDR1 LNHNV and CDR2 YYDKDF (reference sequence). CDR3 length: 17 residues. The CDR3 reads CATSRGSVWVRETEAFF. The DNA for the CDR3 is TGTGCCACCAGCAGAGGATCAGTCTGGGTCAGAGAGACTGAAGCTTTCTTT.

V gene TRBV7-9 combines with J gene TRBJ2-7, with D possibly being TRBD1 (6 bases). Germline V gives CDR1 SEHNR, CDR2 FQNEAQ (reference sequence). The CDR3 is made up of 14 amino acids. The ends were cut back, 4 bases at V and 3 bases at J, with 13 bases in the middle. CDR3 nucleotide sequence: TGTGCCAGCAGCTCGACGGGACAAAACTACGAGCAGTACTTC. This sequence encodes CASSSTGQNYEQYF.

The rearrangement uses TRBV28 and TRBJ1-4, with 7 positions matching TRBD1. Germline-derived CDR1 and CDR2 are MDHEN and SYDVKM. There are 13 residues in the CDR3. Germline trimming cut 10 bases from V and 7 bases from J; bases unmatched to any gene: 9. This CDR3 is CATTGTDREKLFF. The CDR3, as DNA: TGTGCCACCACCGGGACAGACCGTGAAAAACTGTTTTTT.

This chain uses TRBV5-1 with TRBJ1-1; 8 bases line up with TRBD1. Germline-derived CDR1 and CDR2 are SGHRS and YFSETQ. V lost 3 bases to trimming and J lost 8 bases; unmatched junction nucleotides: 6. This CDR3 has 13 residues. The CDR3 DNA reads as TGCGCCAGCAGCTCCGACAGGGGATCCGAAGCTTTCTTT. This encodes CASSSDRGSEAFF.

The chain joins TRBV13 to TRBJ2-2; the D is unclear. Germline CDR1 is PRHDT and CDR2 is FYEKMQ (reference sequence). The CDR3 is 17 residues long. With 4 bases removed from V and 2 bases from J, the gap between germline ends came to 17 bases. In nucleotides, the CDR3 is TGTGCCAGCAGCTCCGATATTTACTCAATCAACACCGGGGAGCTGTTTTTT. As protein: CASSSDIYSINTGELFF.

The V and J genes are TRBV10-3 and TRBJ2-5; the D gene could be TRBD1 or TRBD2 (5 bases each). The CDR3 length is 12 residues. Germline V gene lookup returns CDR1 ENHRY and CDR2 SYGVKD. V was cut by 7 bases and J by 2 bases, with 8 bases left in between. CDR3 loop: CAIKGRQETQYF. CDR3 DNA: TGTGCCATCAAGGGGAGACAAGAGACCCAGTACTTC.

The chain is built from TRBV5-4 and TRBJ1-2; D remains unclear. CDR1 is SGHNT, CDR2 YYREEE, per germline (reference sequence). V was clipped by 0 bases and J by 4 bases, with 13 bases between them. The CDR3 extends over 15 amino acids. This chain's CDR3 is CASSLEVGLSYGYTF. In nucleotides, the CDR3 is TGTGCCAGCAGCTTGGAAGTGGGGTTAAGCTATGGCTACACCTTC.

The gene calls are TRBV5-4 and TRBJ2-5; 10 nucleotides align to TRBD2. The J call may not be correct, given that the DNA end is closer to TRBJ2-7. CDR1 is SGHNT and CDR2 is YYREEE in the germline V gene (reference sequence). The CDR3 length is 20 residues. The CDR3 coding sequence is TGTGCCAGCAGCGATTGGGGGACACTGGAACTCGGACTAGCGGTCTACGAGCAGTACTTC. This codes for CASSDWGTLELGLAVYEQYF.

J is TRBJ2-5 and V is TRBV5-4; 7 positions match TRBD2. The CDR3 runs 14 residues. The germline V gene encodes CDR1 SGHNT and CDR2 YYREEE (reference sequence). V shed 3 bases, J shed 2 bases, and the junction held 4 bases outside the gene matches. DNA for the CDR3: TGTGCCAGCAGCTCGATCGGGGGGCAAGAGACCCAGTACTTC. This encodes CASSSIGGQETQYF.